The rows below give T cell receptor beta chains drawn from one sample of a study of blood T cell repertoires in COVID-19. Some clones are missing from TCRdb's copy, which holds only in-frame ones; the method was immunoSEQ multiplex PCR. The sample yields about 91,000 clones, roughly 85% seen once. Sequencing was carried out using peripheral blood. These receptors were taken from a man aged 70-80 years with acute or convalescent COVID-19. CDR3s include the opening cysteine and the closing phenylalanine or tryptophan. The D gene is left open where the match is weak. Expanded clones get a size class; other rows say once, few or many, or leave the size out.

>TRBV5-6|.|TRBJ2-1|TRBD2
CASSLSGTSVGGEQFF
TGTGCCAGCAGCCTGTCCGGGACTAGCGTCGGCGGTGAGCAGTTCTTC
>TRBV25-1|.|TRBJ2-3|.
CASRDLAQYF
TGTGCCAGCAGGGACTTGGCGCAGTATTTT
>TRBV12-2|few|TRBJ1-1|.
CASRRPGQTEAFF
TGTGCAAGTCGCCGACCGGGACAGACTGAAGCTTTCTTT
>TRBV19|few|TRBJ1-5|.
CASSMEYFGSQPQHF
TGTGCCAGTAGTATGGAGTATTTCGGAAGTCAGCCCCAGCATTTT
>TRBV19|.|TRBJ1-3|.
CASIGFYSGNTIYF
TGTGCCAGTATCGGGTTCTACTCTGGAAACACCATATATTTT
>TRBV5-1|.|TRBJ1-2|TRBD1
CASSTRTGRTYGYTF
TGCGCCAGCAGCACGAGGACAGGGAGGACCTATGGCTACACCTTC
>TRBV27|.|TRBJ2-1|.
CASSFLVAGNEQFF
TGTGCCAGCAGTTTCTTGGTGGCGGGCAATGAGCAGTTCTTC
>TRBV6-5|.|TRBJ1-2|.
CASLGVPDKAGYTF
TGTGCCAGCTTAGGAGTACCAGATAAGGCTGGCTACACCTTC
>TRBV5-1|.|TRBJ1-1|.
CASSLGLGQGRGGTEAFF
TGCGCCAGCAGCTTGGGGTTGGGGCAGGGGAGAGGCGGCACTGAAGCTTTCTTT
>TRBV30|.|TRBJ2-1|TRBD1
CAWISGGSPYNEQFF
TGTGCCTGGATCTCAGGGGGTTCTCCCTACAATGAGCAGTTCTTC
>TRBV9|once|TRBJ2-2|.
CASSVPTGVAPGELFF
TGTGCCAGCAGCGTACCGACGGGGGTAGCCCCCGGGGAGCTGTTTTTT
>TRBV2|.|TRBJ1-3|.
CASSVYSSGNTIYF
TGTGCCAGCAGTGTGTATTCCTCTGGAAACACCATATATTTT
>TRBV2|.|TRBJ1-4|TRBD1
CASDRESAANEKLFF
TGTGCCAGCGACAGGGAGAGTGCAGCTAATGAAAAACTGTTTTTT
>TRBV18|.|TRBJ1-5|.
CASSGQRGAEQPQHF
TGTGCCAGCTCGGGGCAGCGGGGGGCCGAGCAGCCCCAGCATTTT
>TRBV18|once|TRBJ1-2|.
CASSPTGDGSTYGYTF
TGTGCCAGCTCTCCCACGGGGGACGGCTCCACCTATGGCTACACCTTC
>TRBV6-5|.|TRBJ2-5|TRBD2
CASRPGLVETQYF
TGTGCCAGCAGGCCCGGACTAGTCGAGACCCAGTACTTC
>TRBV6-5|.|TRBJ2-1|.
CASSAGRGSYNEQFF
TGTGCCAGCAGCGCCGGCAGGGGCTCCTACAATGAGCAGTTCTTC
>TRBV7-8|.|TRBJ2-1|TRBD2
CASSLTGLGPSYNEQFF
TGTGCCAGCAGCTTAACGGGACTAGGCCCATCCTACAATGAGCAGTTCTTC
>TRBV19|.|TRBJ1-1|TRBD1
CASSQNRGLEAFF
TGTGCCAGTAGTCAGAACAGGGGGCTTGAAGCTTTCTTT
>TRBV29-1|.|TRBJ1-2|TRBD1
CSVDPTGTVYGYTF
TGCAGCGTGGACCCGACCGGGACAGTCTATGGCTACACCTTC
>TRBV15|.|TRBJ1-2|TRBD1
CATSSMGQGTRRYTF
TGTGCCACCAGCAGCATGGGACAGGGGACGAGACGCTACACCTTC
>TRBV2|.|TRBJ2-7|.
CASSRDYEQYF
TGTGCCAGCAGCAGGGATTACGAGCAGTACTTC
>TRBV9|.|TRBJ1-3|TRBD1
CASSVGTAGNTIYF
TGTGCCAGCAGCGTGGGGACAGCTGGAAACACCATATATTTT
>TRBV3-1/TRBV3-2|.|TRBJ2-5|TRBD2
CASSLSRAGGPVGETQYF
TGTGCCAGCAGCCTCTCCAGAGCGGGGGGGCCCGTAGGAGAGACCCAGTACTTC
>TRBV4-2|.|TRBJ2-3|.
CASSQDVRRNTQYF
TGTGCCAGCAGCCAAGATGTTCGGCGGAATACGCAGTATTTT
>TRBV5-1|.|TRBJ2-5|.
CASSLGVQGQETQYF
TGCGCCAGCAGCTTGGGAGTTCAGGGCCAAGAGACCCAGTACTTC
>TRBV19|.|TRBJ2-3|.
CASSTTGTDTQYF
TGTGCCAGTAGTACGACAGGCACAGATACGCAGTATTTT
>TRBV19|once|TRBJ1-2|.
CASTDSRTGYTF
TGTGCCAGCACGGACAGTCGCACGGGCTACACCTTC
>TRBV5-6|.|TRBJ1-4|TRBD1
CASSLGQVNEKLFF
TGTGCCAGCAGCCTCGGACAGGTTAATGAAAAACTGTTTTTT
>TRBV11-2|.|TRBJ1-4|.
CASSFIRSPGTGEKLFF
TGTGCCAGCAGCTTTATCCGCAGCCCGGGTACCGGTGAAAAACTGTTTTTT
>TRBV19|.|TRBJ1-2|TRBD1
CASTGSDRSFYGYTF
TGTGCCAGTACCGGATCGGACAGGAGTTTCTATGGCTACACCTTC
>TRBV9|.|TRBJ1-1|.
CASSVGTIMSEAFF
TGTGCCAGCAGCGTGGGGACAATCATGTCTGAAGCTTTCTTT
>TRBV5-1|.|TRBJ2-5|TRBD2
CASSLGASGGPQETQYF
TGCGCCAGCAGCTTGGGGGCTAGCGGGGGACCCCAAGAGACCCAGTACTTC
>TRBV6-5|.|TRBJ1-3|.
CASRYRDRNTIYF
TGTGCCAGCAGATACAGGGACAGAAACACCATATATTTT
>TRBV5-1|.|TRBJ2-5|.
CASSLRPDGETQYF
TGCGCCAGCAGCTTAAGACCCGACGGGGAGACCCAGTACTTC
>TRBV25-1|once|TRBJ1-4|.
CASRTGVLGEKLFF
TGTGCCAGCAGGACAGGTGTGTTGGGTGAAAAACTGTTTTTT
>TRBV7-9|few|TRBJ1-2|TRBD1
CASSSTGTGITVGGYTF
TGTGCCAGCAGCTCGACCGGGACAGGGATTACAGTAGGTGGCTACACCTTC
>TRBV6-6|.|TRBJ1-4|.
CASSAGATNEKLFF
TGTGCCAGCAGTGCAGGGGCGACTAATGAAAAACTGTTTTTT
>TRBV28|once|TRBJ1-6|.
CASSLSSGNNSPLHF
TGTGCCAGCAGTTTATCGTCAGGGAATAATTCACCCCTCCACTTT
>TRBV11-2|.|TRBJ1-1|.
CASSSPMRGWTEAFF
TGTGCCAGCAGCTCCCCCATGAGGGGGTGGACTGAAGCTTTCTTT
>TRBV5-5|.|TRBJ2-5|TRBD1
CASSYGTGESETQYF
TGTGCCAGCAGCTACGGGACAGGGGAATCGGAGACCCAGTACTTC
>TRBV6-5|.|TRBJ2-7|TRBD2
CASSRAGGQYEQYF
TGTGCCAGCAGTCGAGCGGGGGGCCAATACGAGCAGTACTTC
>TRBV29-1|.|TRBJ1-5|TRBD1
CSVGTGGGQPQHF
TGCAGCGTAGGGACAGGGGGCGGTCAGCCCCAGCATTTT
>TRBV6-5|.|TRBJ1-2|TRBD1
CASSLDRDYGYTF
TGTGCCAGCAGTCTGGACAGGGACTATGGCTACACCTTC
>TRBV5-1|.|TRBJ2-5|.
CASSLGQQETQYF
TGCGCCAGCAGCCTAGGACAGCAAGAGACCCAGTACTTC